The 9 T cell receptor beta chains below were found in one sample sequenced in a study of blood T cell repertoires in COVID-19. The assay was immunoSEQ multiplex PCR, and TCRdb's table has in-frame clones only and misses some. The table shows some 60,000 clones, with more than 60% occurring only once. Source material: peripheral blood. The receptors here all came from a woman aged 45-65 years with active or convalescent COVID-19.

CDR3 region: CASRDRGRSTDTQYF. The CDR3, as DNA: TGTGCCAGCAGAGACAGGGGTAGGAGCACAGATACGCAGTATTTT. This chain connects TRBV6-5 to TRBJ2-3, with 8 positions matching TRBD1. The germline V gene encodes CDR1 MNHEY and CDR2 SVGAGI. CDR3 length equals 15 residues. V lost 6 bases to trimming and J lost 0 bases; unmatched junction nucleotides: 5.

This chain links TRBV27 with TRBJ1-2; no clear D gene. The CDR3 loop spans 11 amino acids. V was cut by 7 bases and J by 7 bases, with 10 bases left in between. Germline loops: CDR1 MNHEY, CDR2 SMNVEV (reference sequence). The CDR3 bases are TGTGCCAGCACCCTCTCTGTTGGCTACACCTTC. Residues: CASTLSVGYTF.

This chain joins TRBV7-8 and TRBJ1-2; D is possibly TRBD1 (5 bases). The V end lost 7 bases, the J end lost 3 bases, and 12 bases lay between the germline ends. Germline assignment: CDR1 SGHVS and CDR2 FQNEAQ. This CDR3 has 13 residues. CDR3 sequence (DNA): TGTGCCAGCACTACCGGGGGGGACTATGGCTACACCTTC. Its protein product is CASTTGGDYGYTF.

This sequence joins TRBV3-1 (or the pseudogene TRBV3-2) and TRBJ2-3; D is perhaps TRBD1 (6 bases). With 1 base removed from V and 4 bases from J, the gap between germline ends came to 6 bases. The V gene's germline CDR1 is LGHDT and CDR2 YNNKEL (reference sequence). The CDR3 spans 13 residues. CDR3 region: CASSQGTADTQYF. Written as DNA, the CDR3 is TGTGCCAGCAGCCAAGGGACAGCAGATACGCAGTATTTT.

This clone was picked up a small number of times. This chain connects TRBV10-1 to TRBJ1-2; possibly TRBD1 for D (6 bases). Germline CDR1 is WNHNN and CDR2 is SYGVQD (reference sequence). Trimming took off 5 bases at V and 3 bases at J, with 10 bases between the two ends. This CDR3 comprises 13 residues. The CDR3 reads CASSRTAYYGYTF. DNA for the CDR3: TGCGCCAGCAGTAGGACAGCATACTATGGCTACACCTTC.

This chain joins TRBV7-6 and TRBJ2-1; 11 bases agree with TRBD1. Germline values: CDR1 SGHVS, CDR2 FNYEAQ. Trimming took 2 bases from V and 8 from J; bases not matched to a gene: 8. The CDR3 length is 16 residues. The CDR3 region is CASSLYGQGARDEQFF. The CDR3 DNA sequence: TGTGCCAGCAGCTTATATGGACAGGGGGCTAGGGATGAGCAGTTCTTC.

V usage is TRBV7-8 and J usage is TRBJ2-3, with D unresolved. The CDR3 extends over 15 amino acids. Germline values: CDR1 SGHVS, CDR2 FQNEAQ. Trimming took off 1 base at V and 3 bases at J, with 11 bases between the two ends. CDR3 DNA sequence: TGTGCCAGCAGCTTAGTAGTGGGCGCGACAGATACGCAGTATTTT. Translation gives CASSLVVGATDTQYF.

The genes are TRBV5-1 and TRBJ2-7; perhaps TRBD2 as D (7 bases). The germline V and J ends were trimmed by 3 bases and 1 base, with 20 bases remaining between them. Germline CDR1 and CDR2: SGHRS and YFSETQ. The CDR3 extends over 17 amino acids. In DNA, the CDR3 is TGCGCCAGCAGCTCGCCCCAGAGGGGGGGCATTTCCTACGAGCAGTACTTC. Its protein product is CASSSPQRGGISYEQYF.

This chain links TRBV18 with TRBJ2-5, with D perhaps matching TRBD2 (6 bases). The germline gives CDR1 KGHSH, CDR2 LQKENI. The length of the CDR3 is 14 residues. V lost 2 bases to trimming and J lost 1 base, with 8 bases between them. CDR3 nucleotide sequence: TGTGCCAGCTCACCAGGGGGGAGCCAAGAGACCCAGTACTTC. Its protein product is CASSPGGSQETQYF.